The next 10 T cell receptor beta chains were all read from a single sample in a study of T cell changes during pregnancy in multiple sclerosis (dated by TCRdb to between 2018 and 2021). The library came from the immunoSEQ multiplex PCR assay. TCRdb took over this immuneACCESS table, retaining in-frame rearrangements with V and J assigned. Such tables are incomplete; in checked studies, under half of the missing clones stem from an unresolved V gene, and the remainder is unexplained. This sample gives some 50,000 clones in total; 90% to 95% of them show up just once. Of the sample, 0.2% is held by the ten largest clones. The sample here was CD4+ T cells from peripheral blood mononuclear cells, taken in the second trimester of pregnancy. These receptors all come from a female donor with multiple sclerosis, enrolled in a pregnancy study.

The V and J genes are TRBV2 and TRBJ2-5; weak D call: TRBD1 (6 bases). The V gene lost 2 bases and the J gene lost 2 bases, with 12 bases spanning the gap. The CDR3 totals 15 residues. Germline V gene data show CDR1 as SNHLY and CDR2 as FYNNEI. In nucleotides, the CDR3 is TGTGCCAGCAGTGAAATGGGGGCACTACAAGAGACCCAGTACTTC. It yields the protein CASSEMGALQETQYF. The entire variable domain, with the rest obtained from reference TRBV2 and TRBJ2-5, is as follows: EPEVTQTPSHQVTQMGQEVILRCVPISNHLYFYWYRQILGQKVEFLVSFYNNEISEKSEIFDDQFSVERPDGSNFTLKIRSTKLEDSAMYFCASSEMGALQETQYFGPGTRLLVL.

The chain has TRBV11-2 and TRBJ2-7; the match to TRBD1 covers 10 bases. V lost 1 base to trimming and J lost 1 base; unmatched junction nucleotides: 4. Germline-derived CDR1 and CDR2 are SGHAT and FQNNGV. This CDR3 comprises 16 residues. CDR3 DNA: TGTGCCAGCAGCTTAGGAGGGACAGGGGTTTCCTACGAGCAGTACTTC. Encoded protein: CASSLGGTGVSYEQYF.

The chain has TRBV5-1 and TRBJ2-5; D is perhaps TRBD1 (6 bases). Per the germline V gene, CDR1 is SGHRS and CDR2 is YFSETQ. The CDR3 has 16 amino acids. V lost 5 bases, J lost 2 bases, and 19 bases lay in between. DNA for the CDR3: TGCGCCAGCAGATTCCTGTTCCGGGACACTCAAGAGACCCAGTACTTC. Protein: CASRFLFRDTQETQYF.

This chain's CDR3 is CASRGQGGGQYF. The CDR3 DNA follows: TGTGCCAGCAGGGGGCAGGGTGGCGGGCAGTACTTC. This sequence joins TRBV6-6 and TRBJ2-7, with D possibly matching TRBD1 (5 bases). CDR3 length: 12 residues. The germline CDR1 and CDR2 sequences are MNHNY and SVGAGI (reference sequence). V was trimmed by 6 bases and J by 9 bases, leaving 15 bases between them.

This chain joins TRBV19 and TRBJ1-2, with 7 nucleotides matching TRBD1. Germline CDR1 LNHDA, CDR2 SQIVND (reference sequence). The CDR3 length is 14 residues. The J segment lost 4 bases and the V segment lost 4 bases, leaving 6 bases of the junction unmatched. As DNA, the CDR3 is TGTGCCAGTAGTAAACGAAGGGACAGCTATGGCTACACCTTC. As protein: CASSKRRDSYGYTF.

The gene calls are TRBV7-9 and TRBJ2-1, with 8 positions matching TRBD2. With V trimmed by 5 bases and J by 6 bases, 12 bases remained unmatched. Germline V lookup: CDR1 SEHNR, CDR2 FQNEAQ (reference sequence). This CDR3 has 16 amino acids. The DNA for the CDR3 is TGTGCCAGCAGCCCTCCAGCGGGAGATATTGTCAATGAGCAGTTCTTC. This gives the protein CASSPPAGDIVNEQFF.

The J gene is TRBJ2-2, the V gene TRBV5-1, with D perhaps TRBD2 (6 bases). The germline V and J ends were trimmed by 3 bases and 5 bases, with 20 bases remaining between them. CDR1 is SGHRS, CDR2 YFSETQ, per germline. The CDR3 has 17 amino acids. The chain's CDR3 is CASSSLGGPGSTGELFF. In DNA form, the CDR3 reads TGCGCCAGCAGCTCCCTAGGAGGGCCCGGCTCTACCGGGGAGCTGTTTTTT.

This rearrangement joins TRBV7-9 to TRBJ2-3, with D maybe TRBD2 (5 bases). Trimming removed 5 bases from V and 7 bases from J, with 13 bases in between. There are 13 residues in the CDR3. Germline V gene sequence: CDR1 SEHNR, CDR2 FQNEAQ (reference sequence). The CDR3 bases are TGTGCCAGCAGCCCAGCTTCGGGATATACGCAGTATTTT. It specifies CASSPASGYTQYF.

V and J are TRBV30 and TRBJ2-2, with D uncertain. The CDR3 totals 15 residues. Per the germline V gene, CDR1 is GTSNPN and CDR2 is SVGIG (reference sequence). Trimming stripped 0 bases from V and 0 bases from J, with 8 bases between. Here the CDR3 DNA reads TGTGCCTGGAGTGTCGGCAGGTCGAACACCGGGGAGCTGTTTTTT. Protein product: CAWSVGRSNTGELFF.

This chain joins TRBV7-3 and TRBJ2-2; 9 bases map to TRBD1. The CDR3 is 18 residues long. Per germline, CDR1 SGHTA and CDR2 FQGTGA. The V gene end was trimmed by 1 base and the J gene end by 6 bases; junction bases not matched to a gene: 12. CDR3: CASSLNSPGTGRAGELFF. As DNA, the CDR3 is TGTGCCAGCAGCTTAAATAGTCCCGGGACAGGGAGAGCCGGGGAGCTGTTTTTT.